Following are 11 T cell receptor beta chains from one sample sequenced in a study of technical replicates of blood from several donors (dated by TCRdb to 2015 to 2018). Libraries were constructed by the immunoSEQ multiplex PCR assay. TCRdb took over this immuneACCESS table, retaining in-frame rearrangements with V and J assigned. Such tables are incomplete; in checked studies, under half of the missing clones stem from an unresolved V gene, and the remainder is unexplained. The sample includes 95,000 to 100,000 clones, with nearly 97% observed a single time. Jointly, the top ten make up about 0.21% of the sample. Sample: T cells isolated from PBMCs. These TCRs come from a human donor in good health.

This chain links TRBV7-9 with TRBJ1-1; D perhaps matches TRBD1 (5 bases). The CDR3 is 14 residues long. The V and J ends lost 5 bases and 3 bases respectively, with 13 bases between them. Germline lookup yields CDR1 SEHNR and CDR2 FQNEAQ (reference sequence). The CDR3 coding sequence is TGTGCCAGCAGCCCCGGGGGTTGGGACACTGAAGCTTTCTTT. This gives the protein CASSPGGWDTEAFF.

In its sample, this clone was seen a few times. The V and J genes are TRBV30 and TRBJ1-1, with D maybe TRBD1 (5 bases). This CDR3 spans 15 amino acids. The germline gives CDR1 GTSNPN, CDR2 SVGIG (reference sequence). V lost 0 bases to trimming and J lost 1 base, with 12 bases between them. The CDR3 spells CAWSVVDSRNTEAFF. CDR3 DNA sequence: TGTGCCTGGAGTGTAGTCGACAGCAGGAACACTGAAGCTTTCTTT.

V is TRBV27 and J is TRBJ2-1; 9 nucleotides agree with TRBD2. Germline V gene data show CDR1 as MNHEY and CDR2 as SMNVEV (reference sequence). This CDR3 contains 14 residues. Trimming at V came to 3 bases and at J to 9 bases, leaving 6 bases not matched to a gene. The CDR3, as DNA: TGTGCCAGCAGTTTCGGCGGGAGGGCCATTGAGCAGTTCTTC. This translates into CASSFGGRAIEQFF.

This sequence joins TRBV6-1 and TRBJ2-2; 9 bases map to TRBD1. Unmatched junction bases numbered 6, after V lost 1 base and J lost 6 bases. The CDR3 is 16 residues long. CDR1 and CDR2 from the germline V gene are MNHNS and SASEGT. CDR3 in DNA: TGTGCCAGCAGTGAAGTCGGCTGGACAGGGGCCGGGGAGCTGTTTTTT. Residues: CASSEVGWTGAGELFF.

The CDR3, as DNA: TGTGCCAGTGATCAGGGTCGGGAGCTGTTTTTT. Encoded protein: CASDQGRELFF. The J gene is TRBJ2-2, the V gene TRBV19; possible D gene TRBD1, 5 bases. The CDR3 covers 11 residues. V was clipped by 8 bases and J by 9 bases, with 10 bases between them. Germline CDR1 LNHDA, CDR2 SQIVND (reference sequence).

The chain recombines TRBV6-5 with TRBJ1-6, with TRBD1 as a possible D gene (6 bases). V shed 0 bases and J shed 10 bases, with 16 bases lying between them. There are 16 residues in the CDR3. Per germline, CDR1 MNHEY and CDR2 SVGAGI. The CDR3 coding sequence is TGTGCCAGCAGTTACTCCTCAGGGGCGGTGGTGTCACCCCTCCACTTT. This sequence encodes CASSYSSGAVVSPLHF.

CDR3 DNA sequence: TGCGCCAGCAGCCAAGTTTGGGAGGTTCAGACCCAGTACTTC. This codes for CASSQVWEVQTQYF. This rearrangement joins TRBV4-1 to TRBJ2-5; TRBD2 is a possible D gene (6 bases). The V gene lost 1 base and the J gene lost 6 bases, with 12 bases spanning the gap. Germline CDR1 is MGHRA and CDR2 is YSYEKL. This CDR3 has 14 amino acids.

The V and J genes are TRBV7-6 and TRBJ2-2; weak D call: TRBD2 (6 bases). CDR1 and CDR2 (germline): SGHVS, FNYEAQ. The CDR3 covers 14 residues. The germline V and J ends were trimmed by 5 bases and 7 bases, with 14 bases remaining between them. The CDR3, as DNA: TGTGCCAGCAGCGTCCGCGCCGGGGGCGGGGAGCTGTTTTTT. Translation: CASSVRAGGGELFF.

This chain uses TRBV28 with TRBJ2-7; 13 bases align to TRBD2. V lost 10 bases and J lost 7; bases outside the gene matches: 7. This CDR3 spans 13 amino acids. Germline lookup yields CDR1 MDHEN and CDR2 SYDVKM. The CDR3 nucleotides are TGTGCCACCACGAGGACTAGCGGGGGTGAGCAGTACTTC. Its protein is CATTRTSGGEQYF.

The chain couples TRBV6-1 to TRBJ2-2, with 11 bases aligning to TRBD2. The CDR3 has 16 residues. The V gene's germline CDR1 is MNHNS and CDR2 SASEGT. Trimming took 4 bases from V and 3 from J; bases not matched to a gene: 4. The CDR3 region is CASSVLAGGDTGELFF. The CDR3 DNA sequence: TGTGCCAGCAGTGTCCTAGCGGGAGGAGACACCGGGGAGCTGTTTTTT.

The rearrangement joins TRBV9 to TRBJ2-7, with TRBD2 matching over 7 bases. Germline lookup yields CDR1 SGDLS and CDR2 YYNGEE. J lost 9 bases, V lost 3 bases, and 15 bases had no gene match. The CDR3 runs 15 residues. The CDR3 protein is CASSGRDYDPAGQYF. The CDR3 DNA sequence: TGTGCCAGCAGCGGCCGGGACTATGACCCAGCCGGGCAGTACTTC.